This record looks at one T cell receptor (beta chain) sequence and its context. Its matching antigen is unknown. The sample is drawn from a study of T-cell memory formation after mild COVID-19. Findings and caveats of the study: Mainly in CM and EM were contracting CD4+ clones; CD8+ were in EMRA. The study found balanced CD4/CD8 in clones contracting day 15 to 85 and a CD4+ lean in later expanders.

UMIs and sample barcodes were carried by the TCR alpha and TCR beta cDNA libraries that 5'RACE produced using constant-segment primers. Via MiXCR, TCRdb re-called the 5' RACE reads, giving one row per CDR3 protein. The sample lists 450,000 or so distinct CDR3 sequences; over 15% were seen once. Germline V gene data show CDR1 as SQVTM and CDR2 as ANQGSEA. This CDR3 contains 12 residues. V was cut by 0 bases and J by 6 bases, with 6 bases left in between. Sequences were obtained from PBMCs or a T cell subset sorted from them (not recorded which). V usage is TRBV29-1 and J usage is TRBJ2-1; D unresolved. The receptor comes from an adult woman who had mild COVID-19 (a few samples of this study predate the infection). Cell type and time point are not known. CDR3 bases: TGCAGCGTTGAAGATAGGTTCAATGAGCAGTTCTTC. Protein sequence: CSVEDRFNEQFF.